This is a list of T cell receptor beta chains from one sample in a study of shared clonotypes between healthy human individuals. The protocol was immunoSEQ multiplex PCR, while the TCRdb copy is restricted to in-frame clones and leaves out a portion. The profile shows about 2.2 million clones, around 93% of them singletons. Source material: naive CD8+ T cells from PBMCs. The source is a man aged 18 to 29 in good health. Some clones in this sample may be carry-over from other donors' samples. Each CDR3 is given with its conserved first and last residue. Each record gives: V gene, J gene, D gene, CDR3 protein, CDR3 DNA. The D gene is left open where the match is weak.

TRBV10-3	TRBJ1-1	TRBD1	CAISTWTGEAFF	TGTGCCATCAGTACCTGGACAGGGGAAGCTTTCTTT
TRBV9	TRBJ2-5	TRBD1	CASSAQGAPETQYF	TGTGCCAGCAGCGCACAGGGGGCTCCGGAGACCCAGTACTTC
TRBV10-3	TRBJ2-7	-	CAIRETGTSSSYEQYF	TGTGCCATCAGGGAAACCGGGACGTCGAGCTCCTACGAGCAGTACTTC
TRBV28	TRBJ2-1	-	CASTPRPFVLYEQFF	TGTGCCAGCACCCCGAGACCTTTTGTCCTCTATGAGCAGTTCTTC
TRBV7-8	TRBJ2-1	-	CASTRRASYNEQFF	TGTGCCAGCACCAGGAGGGCCTCCTACAATGAGCAGTTCTTC
TRBV9	TRBJ2-7	-	CASSPDRVVGGYEQYF	TGTGCCAGCAGCCCAGATAGAGTCGTCGGAGGGTACGAGCAGTACTTC
TRBV5-1	TRBJ2-2	-	CASSPWGTGELFF	TGCGCCAGCAGCCCCTGGGGCACCGGGGAGCTGTTTTTT
TRBV27	TRBJ1-2	-	CASSLLGGSVGYGYTF	TGTGCCAGCAGTTTACTGGGGGGGTCGGTTGGCTATGGCTACACCTTC
TRBV15	TRBJ1-1	-	CATRLWGRPQGEAFF	TGTGCCACCAGGCTCTGGGGACGGCCCCAAGGTGAAGCTTTCTTT
TRBV19	TRBJ2-2	-	CASSTFYAGTGELFF	TGTGCCAGTAGTACCTTCTACGCAGGGACCGGGGAGCTGTTTTTT
TRBV29-1	TRBJ1-5	TRBD1	CSVRTGASQPQHF	TGCAGCGTGCGGACAGGGGCGAGTCAGCCCCAGCATTTT
TRBV28	TRBJ2-1	TRBD2	CASNPGLDNEQFF	TGTGCCAGCAATCCGGGACTAGACAATGAGCAGTTCTTC
TRBV4-3	TRBJ2-1	-	CASSQIIRGLDNEQFF	TGCGCCAGCAGCCAAATCATACGGGGACTTGACAATGAGCAGTTCTTC
TRBV10-3	TRBJ1-2	-	CAISAEGRRYGYTF	TGTGCCATCAGTGCGGAGGGCAGACGCTATGGCTACACCTTC
TRBV27	TRBJ1-2	-	CASSQIPGKTNYGYTF	TGTGCCAGCAGTCAGATACCAGGGAAAACTAACTATGGCTACACCTTC
TRBV13	TRBJ1-2	-	CASSHQGWGGYGYTF	TGTGCCAGCAGCCACCAGGGCTGGGGGGGCTATGGCTACACCTTC
TRBV11-2	TRBJ2-5	TRBD2	CASRGRTSGTQETQYF	TGTGCCAGCAGAGGGAGGACTAGCGGGACCCAAGAGACCCAGTACTTC
TRBV28	TRBJ1-5	-	CASSFAFRGGFQPQHF	TGTGCCAGCAGTTTTGCGTTTCGGGGTGGTTTTCAGCCCCAGCATTTT
TRBV27	TRBJ1-2	-	CASSSGVRYGYTF	TGTGCCAGCAGTTCGGGGGTCCGGTATGGCTACACCTTC
TRBV7-9	TRBJ2-7	TRBD1	CASSLRDRANEQYF	TGTGCCAGCAGCTTAAGAGACAGGGCCAACGAGCAGTACTTC
TRBV28	TRBJ2-1	TRBD2	CASSTQGLAGASYNEQFF	TGTGCCAGCAGTACCCAAGGTCTGGCGGGAGCCTCCTACAATGAGCAGTTCTTC
TRBV29-1	TRBJ1-2	TRBD1	CSVGTGFQFNYGYTF	TGCAGCGTGGGGACAGGTTTCCAATTTAACTATGGCTACACCTTC
TRBV7-9	TRBJ1-5	-	CASSLDINQPQHF	TGTGCCAGCAGCTTAGACATAAATCAGCCCCAGCATTTT
TRBV5-4	TRBJ1-5	-	CASSFAGINQPQHF	TGTGCCAGCAGCTTTGCGGGGATCAATCAGCCCCAGCATTTT
TRBV7-9	TRBJ2-7	-	CASSSPAARNEQYF	TGTGCCAGCAGCTCGCCGGCTGCTAGAAACGAGCAGTACTTC